This T cell receptor (beta chain) was documented in a study of blood T cell repertoires in COVID-19. About the research overall: Sites across the United States, Italy and Spain contributed samples from acute and convalescent COVID-19. T cells, B-cell-depleted T cells, or PBMCs supplied cDNA or gDNA.

The ends were cut back, 6 bases at V and 1 base at J, with 12 bases in the middle. CDR3 length: 14 residues. The germline V gene encodes CDR1 KGHSH and CDR2 LQKENI. Methods used by the authors: Counts of nucleated cells, estimated from reference gene primer amplification, were obtained. The repertoire was sequenced with immunoSEQ multiplex PCR; TCRdb's copy has only in-frame clones and lacks some. The D gene and trimming were derived from the DNA, and the V and J assignments and clone size from that table. The sample yields almost 70,000 clones, approximately 89% seen once. This clonotype originated in a woman aged 45 to 65 with active COVID-19. The chain uses TRBV18 and TRBJ1-1; D ambiguous. Material for sequencing was peripheral blood. CDR3 nucleotide sequence: TGTGCCAGCTCCCCCGGGGTGGAGAACACTGAAGCTTTCTTT. Translating it yields CASSPGVENTEAFF. Complete variable domain (other parts from reference TRBV18 and TRBJ1-1): NAGVMQNPRHLVRRRGQEARLRCSPMKGHSHVYWYRQLPEEGLKFMVYLQKENIIDESGMPKERFSAEFPKEGPSILRIQQVVRGDSAAYFCASSPGVENTEAFFGQGTRLTVV.